Shown below are 16 T cell receptor beta chains from a single sample sequenced in a study of control samples from healthy donors and cancer patients. The table came from immunoSEQ multiplex PCR; TCRdb's copy has only in-frame clones and leaves some out. The table shows 90,000 or so clones, with approximately 86% occurring only once. The sequenced material came from blood. The receptors come from a woman in her fifties or sixties in good health.

The chain employs TRBV19 and TRBJ1-1, with TRBD1 matching 10 bases. The CDR3 spans 16 residues. Unmatched junction bases numbered 7, after V lost 6 bases and J lost 0 bases. Germline V gene data show CDR1 as LNHDA and CDR2 as SQIVND (reference sequence). This CDR3 reads CASSTGTGALNTEAFF. The CDR3 DNA sequence: TGTGCCAGTAGCACCGGGACAGGGGCCTTGAACACTGAAGCTTTCTTT.

The genes are TRBV6-6 and TRBJ2-2, with TRBD1 as a possible D gene (5 bases). This CDR3 is 14 amino acids long. The V and J ends lost 7 bases and 4 bases respectively, with 13 bases between them. Germline V gene sequence: CDR1 MNHNY, CDR2 SVGAGI (reference sequence). This CDR3 is CASTPYGATGELFF. CDR3 sequence (DNA): TGTGCCAGCACGCCATATGGGGCCACCGGGGAGCTGTTTTTT.

J is TRBJ1-4 and V is TRBV9; 7 bases line up with TRBD1. The CDR3 contains 15 residues. Per the germline V gene, CDR1 is SGDLS and CDR2 is YYNGEE. Trimming took 3 bases from V and 5 from J; bases not matched to a gene: 7. Here the CDR3 DNA reads TGTGCCAGCAGCGCAGGGGGAATTAACAATGAAAAACTGTTTTTT. Protein: CASSAGGINNEKLFF.

This clone was counted a single time. The chain has TRBV6-1 and TRBJ1-5; TRBD1 agrees at 9 bases. CDR3 length: 14 residues. Germline loops: CDR1 MNHNS, CDR2 SASEGT. V lost 3 bases, J lost 6 bases, and 3 bases stayed unmatched. CDR3 nucleotide sequence: TGTGCCAGCAGTGAGCAGACAGGGGGTCAGCCCCAGCATTTT. Its protein is CASSEQTGGQPQHF.

This rearrangement joins TRBV19 to TRBJ2-6; 10 bases fit TRBD2. This CDR3 is built from 16 residues. Germline V lookup: CDR1 LNHDA, CDR2 SQIVND (reference sequence). Germline trimming cut 7 bases from V and 2 bases from J; bases unmatched to any gene: 5. This chain's CDR3 is CASKSGREAGANVLTF. Written as DNA, the CDR3 is TGTGCCAGTAAGAGCGGGAGGGAGGCTGGGGCCAACGTCCTGACTTTC.

The gene calls are TRBV11-2 and TRBJ2-2, with 11 bases that match TRBD2. Germline CDR1 and CDR2: SGHAT and FQNNGV. The CDR3 is 18 amino acids. The V segment lost 1 base and the J segment 0 bases; nucleotides outside the gene matches: 4. CDR3 DNA sequence: TGTGCCAGCAGCTTAGGACTAGCGGGGTTCGCGAACACCGGGGAGCTGTTTTTT. This gives the protein CASSLGLAGFANTGELFF.

This clone was seen a few times. This chain joins TRBV28 and TRBJ1-3, with a possible D match to TRBD1 (5 bases). The CDR3 is 15 amino acids. The germline CDR1 and CDR2 sequences are MDHEN and SYDVKM. Trimming stripped 3 bases from V and 0 bases from J, with 9 bases between. Here the CDR3 reads CASSLGGDSGNTIYF. In nucleotides, the CDR3 is TGTGCCAGCAGTTTGGGGGGGGACTCTGGAAACACCATATATTTT.

This CDR3 is CASSLTMNTGELFF. CDR3 coding DNA: TGTGCCAGCAGCTTAACAATGAACACCGGGGAGCTGTTTTTT. The gene calls are TRBV7-2 and TRBJ2-2; D is unclear. This CDR3 comprises 14 residues. Germline V gives CDR1 SGHTA, CDR2 FQGNSA. V gave up 2 bases and J gave up 1 base, with 5 bases separating them.

The rearrangement links TRBV27 to TRBJ1-6; D is uncertain. The length of the CDR3 is 14 residues. Trimming stripped 5 bases from V and 10 bases from J, with 15 bases between. CDR1 and CDR2 from the germline V gene are MNHEY and SMNVEV (reference sequence). The CDR3 sequence: CASSGGVRYSPLHF. The CDR3 DNA is TGTGCCAGCAGTGGCGGGGTCCGTTACTCACCCCTCCACTTT.

The chain links TRBV7-9 to TRBJ1-2; the D is unclear. CDR1 is SEHNR, CDR2 FQNEAQ, per germline (reference sequence). Trimming cost V 0 bases and J 5 bases, with 10 bases left between them. The CDR3 is 14 amino acids. The CDR3 loop reads CASSLASPPYGYTF. The CDR3 bases are TGTGCCAGCAGCTTAGCAAGTCCCCCTTATGGCTACACCTTC.

The chain links TRBV7-6 to TRBJ2-3; the match to TRBD2 covers 9 bases. The CDR3 runs to 17 residues. Germline V gene sequence: CDR1 SGHVS, CDR2 FNYEAQ. Trimming took 3 bases from V and 4 from J; bases not matched to a gene: 11. DNA of the CDR3: TGTGCCAGCAGCTTCGGGGCGATAGCGGGAGCCCCAGATACGCAGTATTTT. Its translation is CASSFGAIAGAPDTQYF. Drawing the rest from reference TRBV7-6 and TRBJ2-3, the complete variable domain is GAGVSQSPRYKVTKRGQDVALRCDPISGHVSLYWYRQALGQGPEFLTYFNYEAQQDKSGLPNDRFSAERPEGSISTLTIQRTEQRDSAMYRCASSFGAIAGAPDTQYFGPGTRLTVL.

This clone has just one count. The chain employs TRBV15 and TRBJ2-1; D possibly uses TRBD1 or TRBD2 (5 bases each). Germline V gene sequence: CDR1 LNHNV, CDR2 YYDKDF (reference sequence). CDR3 size: 16 residues. The V and J ends lost 1 base and 5 bases respectively, with 15 bases between them. The CDR3: CATSRGGGFLDNEQFF. Here the CDR3 DNA reads TGTGCCACCAGCAGAGGGGGCGGGTTTCTGGACAATGAGCAGTTCTTC.

The CDR3, as DNA: TGTGCCACCAGCAGAGACTATCAGCCCCAGCATTTT. Amino acids: CATSRDYQPQHF. The chain couples TRBV15 to TRBJ1-5, with D unresolved. Trimming took off 0 bases at V and 5 bases at J, with 2 bases between the two ends. The CDR3 spans 12 residues. Germline CDR1 reads LNHNV; CDR2 reads YYDKDF (reference sequence).

Only one count was recorded for this clone. V and J are TRBV5-1 and TRBJ2-1; 7 bases agree with TRBD1. The germline V gene encodes CDR1 SGHRS and CDR2 YFSETQ. The trim removed 4 bases at V and 4 bases at J, leaving 8 bases unmatched. This CDR3 has 15 residues. The CDR3 protein is CASSEGTVDYNEQFF. For the CDR3, the DNA is TGCGCCAGCAGCGAGGGGACAGTCGATTACAATGAGCAGTTCTTC.

The chain recombines TRBV2 with TRBJ2-5; 8 bases agree with TRBD2. This CDR3 spans 15 amino acids. Germline V gene data show CDR1 as SNHLY and CDR2 as FYNNEI. Germline trimming cut 6 bases from V and 5 bases from J; bases unmatched to any gene: 11. CDR3 nucleotides: TGTGCCAGCAGCGCCCAGACTAGCGTGGGGGAGACCCAGTACTTC. Protein product: CASSAQTSVGETQYF.

The rearrangement uses TRBV9 and TRBJ2-1; 7 bases are shared with TRBD2. Trimming at V came to 3 bases and at J to 8 bases, leaving 5 bases not matched to a gene. Germline-derived CDR1 and CDR2 are SGDLS and YYNGEE. This CDR3 is built from 13 residues. The CDR3 DNA reads as TGTGCCAGCAGCGGGACTAGTCGGCATGAGCAGTTCTTC. Translation gives CASSGTSRHEQFF.